A selection of T cell receptor beta chains follows, all from one sample in a study of blood T cell repertoires in COVID-19. Only in-frame clones appear in the TCRdb table, and some are missing; sequencing was by immunoSEQ multiplex PCR. Of 50,000 or so clones listed, roughly four fifths are singletons. Sequenced sample: peripheral blood. The source is a middle-aged man with acute or convalescent COVID-19. Both conserved end residues are part of each CDR3. The D gene is left open where the match is weak. Size values are once, few and many counts, or a class for expanded clones, and some rows have none.

j_call | clone_size | v_call | d_call | cdr3_aa | cdr3_nt
TRBJ1-2 | once | TRBV5-1 | TRBD1 | CASSSAGQVLYGYTF | TGCGCCAGCAGCTCGGCCGGACAGGTCCTCTATGGCTACACCTTC
TRBJ2-6 | NA | TRBV18 | NA | CASSPGLISGANVLTF | TGTGCCAGCTCCCCGGGACTCATCTCTGGGGCCAACGTCCTGACTTTC
TRBJ2-2 | medium-sized | TRBV9 | NA | CASSPPLAAGELFF | TGTGCCAGCAGCCCTCCCCTGGCCGCCGGGGAGCTGTTTTTT
TRBJ1-4 | NA | TRBV19 | NA | CAALGTANEKLFF | TGTGCCGCCTTAGGAACAGCTAATGAAAAACTGTTTTTT
TRBJ2-1 | NA | TRBV11-3 | TRBD1 | CASSSRGTGGSYNEQFF | TGTGCCAGCAGCTCGAGGGGGACAGGAGGCTCCTACAATGAGCAGTTCTTC
TRBJ1-1 | NA | TRBV6-6 | NA | CASSSLQGIEAFF | TGTGCCAGCAGTTCCTTACAGGGCATTGAAGCTTTCTTT
TRBJ1-4 | NA | TRBV6-4 | NA | CASSDSPGFNEKLFF | TGTGCCAGCAGTGACTCACCAGGCTTCAATGAAAAACTGTTTTTT
TRBJ2-7 | NA | TRBV9 | TRBD1 | CASSVGLETGTTYEQYF | TGTGCCAGCAGCGTAGGGTTGGAGACAGGGACCACCTACGAGCAGTACTTC
TRBJ1-3 | NA | TRBV11-2 | TRBD1 | CASSLVTGGSGNTIYF | TGTGCCAGCAGCTTGGTTACAGGGGGCTCTGGAAACACCATATATTTT
TRBJ2-1 | NA | TRBV10-2 | NA | CASSDLLTYNEQFF | TGCGCCAGCAGTGATCTACTCACCTACAATGAGCAGTTCTTC
TRBJ1-1 | few | TRBV3-1/TRBV3-2 | TRBD1 | CASSQRRQGRNTEAFF | TGTGCCAGCAGCCAAAGAAGACAGGGGAGGAACACTGAAGCTTTCTTT
TRBJ2-3 | NA | TRBV5-6 | TRBD1 | CASSPLGQGKDTQYF | TGTGCCAGCAGCCCCCTAGGACAGGGGAAAGATACGCAGTATTTT
TRBJ1-6 | once | TRBV5-1 | TRBD1 | CASSGGSGDSLFNSPLHF | TGCGCCAGCAGCGGGGGCTCAGGGGACAGCTTGTTTAATTCACCCCTCCACTTT
TRBJ2-5 | once | TRBV6-6 | NA | CASSYSRETQYF | TGTGCCAGCAGTTACTCGAGGGAGACCCAGTACTTC
TRBJ1-1 | NA | TRBV7-9 | TRBD1 | CASSLARQGVMNTEAFF | TGTGCCAGCAGCTTAGCGCGACAGGGGGTCATGAACACTGAAGCTTTCTTT
TRBJ1-5 | NA | TRBV5-5 | NA | CASSSQTDQPQHF | TGTGCCAGCAGCTCGCAGACTGATCAGCCCCAGCATTTT
TRBJ2-2 | NA | TRBV7-6 | TRBD2 | CASSYGLAGGSGELFF | TGTGCCAGCAGCTACGGACTAGCGGGGGGCTCCGGGGAGCTGTTTTTT